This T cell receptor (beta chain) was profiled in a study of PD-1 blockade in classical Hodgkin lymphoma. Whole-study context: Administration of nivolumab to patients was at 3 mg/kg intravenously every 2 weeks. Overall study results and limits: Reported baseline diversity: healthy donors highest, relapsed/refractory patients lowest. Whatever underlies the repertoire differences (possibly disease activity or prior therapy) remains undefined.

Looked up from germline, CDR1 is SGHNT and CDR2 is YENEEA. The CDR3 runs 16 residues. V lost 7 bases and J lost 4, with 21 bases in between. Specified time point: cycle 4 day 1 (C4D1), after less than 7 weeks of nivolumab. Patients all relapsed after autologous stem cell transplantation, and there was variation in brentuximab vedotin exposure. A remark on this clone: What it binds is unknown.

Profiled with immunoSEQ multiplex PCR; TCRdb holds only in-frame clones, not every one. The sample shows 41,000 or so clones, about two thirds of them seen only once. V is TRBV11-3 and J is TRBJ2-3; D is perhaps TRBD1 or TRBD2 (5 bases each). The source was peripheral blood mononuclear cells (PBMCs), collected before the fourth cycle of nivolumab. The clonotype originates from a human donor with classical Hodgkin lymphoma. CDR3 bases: TGTGCCAGCACGTGGGCCCTCAGGGACCACGCAGATACGCAGTATTTT. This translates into CASTWALRDHADTQYF.